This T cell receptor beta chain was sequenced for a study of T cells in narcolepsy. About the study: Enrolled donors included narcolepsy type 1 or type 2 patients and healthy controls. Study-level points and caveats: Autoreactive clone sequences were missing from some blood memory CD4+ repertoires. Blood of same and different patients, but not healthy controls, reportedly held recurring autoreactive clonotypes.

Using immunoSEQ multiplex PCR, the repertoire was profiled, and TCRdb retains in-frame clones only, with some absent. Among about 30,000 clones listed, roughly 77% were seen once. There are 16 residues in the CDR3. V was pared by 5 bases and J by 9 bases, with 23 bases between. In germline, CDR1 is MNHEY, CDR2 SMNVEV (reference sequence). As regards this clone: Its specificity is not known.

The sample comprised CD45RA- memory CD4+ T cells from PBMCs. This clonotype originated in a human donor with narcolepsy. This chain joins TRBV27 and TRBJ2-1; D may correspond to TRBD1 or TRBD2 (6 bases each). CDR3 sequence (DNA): TGTGCCAGCAGTCCCCGGGGGACACCCACTCCTATTGAGCAGTTCTTC. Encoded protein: CASSPRGTPTPIEQFF.